These T cell receptor beta chains were read from a single sample in a study of blood T cell repertoires in COVID-19. Only in-frame clones appear in the TCRdb table, and some are missing; sequencing was by immunoSEQ multiplex PCR. The sample contains under 250,000 clones, about 89% of which appear only once. Sequenced sample: peripheral blood. All receptors derive from an older woman who had recovered from COVID-19. CDR3s include the opening cysteine and the closing phenylalanine or tryptophan. D genes are given only for firm matches. A clone size is listed for some rows: how often the clone was seen (once, few, many), or a class if it is expanded.

>TRBV9|TRBJ2-1|TRBD1|NA
TGTGCCAGCAGCTCCGGCCAGGGACAGGGGGCTCTCACGACGTTCTTC
CASSSGQGQGALTTFF
>TRBV9|TRBJ2-7|TRBD2|NA
TGTGCCAGCAGCTCCAGACTAGCTGCCGAGCAGTACTTC
CASSSRLAAEQYF
>TRBV7-3|TRBJ2-1|TRBD2|NA
TGTGCCAGCAGCCCATCGGCGGGGGTCTACAATGAGCAGTTCTTC
CASSPSAGVYNEQFF
>TRBV15|TRBJ2-7|TRBD1|NA
TGTGCCACCAGCAGAGATGTAACAGGGGCCTACGAGCAGTACTTC
CATSRDVTGAYEQYF
>TRBV18|TRBJ1-5|NA|NA
TGTGCCAGCTCACCGGCCAACAAAGGAGAGCGGCAGCCCCAGCATTTT
CASSPANKGERQPQHF
>TRBV2|TRBJ1-2|TRBD1|NA
TGTGCCAGCAGTGAAACAGGGGGTGGATATGGCTACACCTTC
CASSETGGGYGYTF
>TRBV19|TRBJ2-7|TRBD2|NA
TGTGCCAGTAGTATTCCGGGCGGGAGCTACGAGCAGTACTTC
CASSIPGGSYEQYF
>TRBV6-5|TRBJ2-1|NA|NA
TGTGCCAGCAGCCGGGACACCTCCTACAATGAGCAGTTCTTC
CASSRDTSYNEQFF
>TRBV11-3|TRBJ2-3|TRBD2|NA
TGTGCCAGCAGTTCCCGGACTAGCGGGGGACTTACAGATACGCAGTATTTT
CASSSRTSGGLTDTQYF
>TRBV25-1|TRBJ2-1|TRBD1|NA
TGTGCCAGCAGGGACAGGGTAAATAGCGATGAGCAGTTCTTC
CASRDRVNSDEQFF
>TRBV18|TRBJ1-2|NA|NA
TGTGCCAGCTCACCACCTTGGACAGCACCTTTTAACTATGGCTACACCTTC
CASSPPWTAPFNYGYTF
>TRBV25-1|TRBJ1-1|TRBD1|NA
TGTGCCAGCAGGCCACAGGGGATCACTGAAGCTTTCTTT
CASRPQGITEAFF
>TRBV28|TRBJ1-2|TRBD1|NA
TGTGCCAGCAACTACTGGGACAGGCGGTATGGCTACACCTTC
CASNYWDRRYGYTF
>TRBV4-2|TRBJ1-6|TRBD1|NA
TGTGCCAGCAGCCAAGATATAGCCAGGGGGAATTCACCCCTCCACTTT
CASSQDIARGNSPLHF
>TRBV7-3|TRBJ2-3|NA|NA
TGTGCCAGCAGCTTAGGGGGGGCCACAGATACGCAGTATTTT
CASSLGGATDTQYF
>TRBV28|TRBJ1-4|TRBD1|NA
TGTGCCAGCAGCTCCCCGACAGGGGAAAGGGAAAAACTGTTTTTT
CASSSPTGEREKLFF
>TRBV28|TRBJ1-5|NA|NA
TGTGCCACTGCCTGGGGGCAGTCCAATCAGCCCCAGCATTTT
CATAWGQSNQPQHF
>TRBV5-5|TRBJ2-7|TRBD1|many
TGTGCCAGCAGCTTGACCGGGACAGGGGGCAACTCTTACGAGCAGTACTTC
CASSLTGTGGNSYEQYF
>TRBV4-3|TRBJ2-3|NA|NA
TGCGCCAGCAGCCAAGGGCTAGCAATCACAGATACGCAGTATTTT
CASSQGLAITDTQYF
>TRBV6-5|TRBJ2-7|NA|NA
TGTGCCAGCAGTTTCGCGACACATTCCTACGAGCAGTACTTC
CASSFATHSYEQYF
>TRBV5-1|TRBJ2-5|TRBD2|NA
TGCGCCAGCAGCTTGGGGATAGCGGGGGGGAAAGAGACCCAGTACTTC
CASSLGIAGGKETQYF
>TRBV20-1|TRBJ2-6|TRBD1|NA
TGCAGTGCTAGTAACAGGGGTCAAACTGGGGCCAACGTCCTGACTTTC
CSASNRGQTGANVLTF
>TRBV28|TRBJ1-6|TRBD1|few
TGTGCCAGCAGTACCTCGGGACAGCGACTCCACTTT
CASSTSGQRLHF
>TRBV5-6|TRBJ1-6|TRBD1|NA
TGTGCCAGCAGCTTGGTGTGGGACAGCGGCTCCTATAATTCACCCCTCCACTTT
CASSLVWDSGSYNSPLHF
>TRBV5-1|TRBJ1-4|NA|NA
TGCGCCAGCAGCTTGCAGGCCCATTCTGAAAAACTGTTTTTT
CASSLQAHSEKLFF
>TRBV18|TRBJ2-7|TRBD2|NA
TGTGCCAGCTCACCTCAGACTAGCCTTACCTACGAGCAGTACTTC
CASSPQTSLTYEQYF
>TRBV28|TRBJ1-4|NA|NA
TGTGCCACCTCCCGGGCAGGGCAAAATGAAAAACTGTTTTTT
CATSRAGQNEKLFF
>TRBV15|TRBJ2-7|NA|NA
TGTGCCACCAGCAGAGTAGGGGCTGGGTACGAGCAGTACTTC
CATSRVGAGYEQYF
>TRBV7-2|TRBJ1-4|NA|few
TGTGCCAGCAGTGGAGGGAGACCCCTCCGTAATGAAAAACTGTTTTTT
CASSGGRPLRNEKLFF
>TRBV10-3|TRBJ2-3|TRBD1|NA
TGTGCCATCAGTGACCTTTCGGACAGGGGCAAGGCAGATACGCAGTATTTT
CAISDLSDRGKADTQYF
>TRBV12-3/TRBV12-4|TRBJ1-5|NA|NA
TGTGCCAGCAGTTTAGGAGGGATTCAGCCCCAGCATTTT
CASSLGGIQPQHF
>TRBV6-5|TRBJ1-1|NA|NA
TGTGCCAGCAACACAGGGAGTGGAACTGAAGCTTTCTTT
CASNTGSGTEAFF
>TRBV3-1/TRBV3-2|TRBJ1-4|NA|NA
TGTGCCAGCAGCCACTCCCCTCTCGGGGGGGCCAAGGAAAAACTGTTTTTT
CASSHSPLGGAKEKLFF
>TRBV11-2|TRBJ2-7|NA|NA
TGTGCCAGCAGCTTAGTGTCACTCGAGCAGTACTTC
CASSLVSLEQYF
>TRBV6-2/TRBV6-3|TRBJ2-7|TRBD2|NA
TGTGCCAGCAGTTACGGGCTAGCGGGGGGGATATCCTACGAGCAGTACTTC
CASSYGLAGGISYEQYF
>TRBV11-3|TRBJ2-2|TRBD2|NA
TGTGCCAGCCGTCCGGGGGGGACCACCGGGGAGCTGTTTTTT
CASRPGGTTGELFF
>TRBV4-3|TRBJ1-2|NA|NA
TGCGCCAGCAGCCAAGATGTCCTCGGGGTTCCCTATGGCTACACCTTC
CASSQDVLGVPYGYTF
>TRBV27|TRBJ2-7|NA|NA
TGTGCCAGCAGTTTATTGGGAGGTAAACCCAACTACGAGCAGTACTTC
CASSLLGGKPNYEQYF
>TRBV5-1|TRBJ2-7|TRBD1|NA
TGCGCCAGCAGCTTGCCGACAGGGGGCTACGAGCAGTACTTC
CASSLPTGGYEQYF
>TRBV7-3|TRBJ1-5|NA|NA
TGTGCCAGCAGCTTAAGTATAGATCAGCCCCAGCATTTT
CASSLSIDQPQHF
>TRBV6-6|TRBJ1-5|NA|NA
TGTGCCAGCAGTTACGGACAGTTTGGCAATCAGCCCCAGCATTTT
CASSYGQFGNQPQHF